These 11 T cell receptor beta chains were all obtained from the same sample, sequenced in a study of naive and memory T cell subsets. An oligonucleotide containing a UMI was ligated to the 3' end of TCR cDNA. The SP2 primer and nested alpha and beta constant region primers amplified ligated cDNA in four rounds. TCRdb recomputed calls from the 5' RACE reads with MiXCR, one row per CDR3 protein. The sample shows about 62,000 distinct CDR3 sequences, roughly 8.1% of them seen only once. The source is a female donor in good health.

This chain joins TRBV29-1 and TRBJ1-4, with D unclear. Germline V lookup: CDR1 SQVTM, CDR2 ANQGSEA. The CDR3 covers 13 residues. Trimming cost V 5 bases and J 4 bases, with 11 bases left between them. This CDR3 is CSVQAYLNEKLFF. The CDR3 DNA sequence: TGCAGCGTTCAAGCCTACCTTAATGAAAAACTGTTTTTT. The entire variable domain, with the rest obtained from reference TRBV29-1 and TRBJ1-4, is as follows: SAVISQKPSRDICQRGTSLTIQCQVDSQVTMMFWYRQQPGQSLTLIATANQGSEATYESGFVIDKFPISRPNLTFSTLTVSNMSPEDSSIYLCSVQAYLNEKLFFGSGTQLSVL.

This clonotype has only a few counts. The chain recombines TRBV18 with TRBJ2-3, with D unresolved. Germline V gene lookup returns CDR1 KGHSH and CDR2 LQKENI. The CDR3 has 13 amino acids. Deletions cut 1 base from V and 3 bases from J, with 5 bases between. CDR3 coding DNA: TGTGCCAGCTCACCACGGCCAACAGATACGCAGTATTTT. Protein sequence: CASSPRPTDTQYF.

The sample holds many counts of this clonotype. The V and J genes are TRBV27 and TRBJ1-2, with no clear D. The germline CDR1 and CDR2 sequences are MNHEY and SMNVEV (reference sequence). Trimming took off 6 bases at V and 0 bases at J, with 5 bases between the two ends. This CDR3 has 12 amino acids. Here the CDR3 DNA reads TGTGCCAGCAGGGGAGCTAACTATGGCTACACCTTC. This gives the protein CASRGANYGYTF.

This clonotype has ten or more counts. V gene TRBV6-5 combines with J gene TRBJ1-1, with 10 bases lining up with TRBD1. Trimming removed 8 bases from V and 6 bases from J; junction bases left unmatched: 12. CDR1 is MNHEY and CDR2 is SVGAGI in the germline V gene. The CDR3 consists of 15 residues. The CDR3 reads CASQRGTGVQAEAFF. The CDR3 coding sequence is TGTGCCAGCCAGCGAGGGACAGGGGTTCAGGCTGAAGCTTTCTTT.

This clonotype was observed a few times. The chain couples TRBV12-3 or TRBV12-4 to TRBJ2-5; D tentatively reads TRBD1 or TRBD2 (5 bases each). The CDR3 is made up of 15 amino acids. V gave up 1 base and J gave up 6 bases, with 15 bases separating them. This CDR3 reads CASSLGVTGRQTQYF. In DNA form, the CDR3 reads TGTGCCAGCAGTTTAGGGGTGACGGGGCGGCAGACCCAGTACTTC.

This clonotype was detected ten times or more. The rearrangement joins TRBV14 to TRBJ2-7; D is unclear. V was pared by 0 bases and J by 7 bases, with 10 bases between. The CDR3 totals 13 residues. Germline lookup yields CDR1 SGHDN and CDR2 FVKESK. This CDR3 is CASSQEWFREQYF. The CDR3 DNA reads TGTGCCAGCAGCCAAGAGTGGTTTCGAGAGCAGTACTTC.

CDR3 residues: CASRGQGGSKQYF. The CDR3 DNA sequence: TGTGCCAGCAGGGGACAGGGGGGAAGCAAGCAGTACTTC. The chain recombines TRBV12-3 or TRBV12-4 with TRBJ2-7, with 11 bases fitting TRBD1. This CDR3 has 13 residues. V shed 6 bases and J 8 bases; nucleotides not matched to a gene: 6.

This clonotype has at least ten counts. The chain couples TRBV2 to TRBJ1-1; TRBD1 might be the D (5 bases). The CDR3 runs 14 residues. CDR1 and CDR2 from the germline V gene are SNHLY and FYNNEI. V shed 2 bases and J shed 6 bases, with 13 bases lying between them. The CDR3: CASSEPGPDAEAFF. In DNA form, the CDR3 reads TGTGCCAGCAGTGAACCGGGGCCGGACGCTGAAGCTTTCTTT.

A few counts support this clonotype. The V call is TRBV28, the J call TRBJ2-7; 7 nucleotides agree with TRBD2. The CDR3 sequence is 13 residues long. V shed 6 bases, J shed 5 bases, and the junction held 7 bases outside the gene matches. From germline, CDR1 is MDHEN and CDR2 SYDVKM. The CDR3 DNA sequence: TGTGCCAGCAGGGGGGGAGGGCGGAACGAGCAGTACTTC. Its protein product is CASRGGGRNEQYF.

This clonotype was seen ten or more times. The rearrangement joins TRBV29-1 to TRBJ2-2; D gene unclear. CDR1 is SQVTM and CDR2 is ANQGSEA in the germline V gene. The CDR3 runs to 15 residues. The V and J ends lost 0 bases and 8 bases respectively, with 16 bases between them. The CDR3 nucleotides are TGCAGCGTTGAAGATCAACACCACCCCAGAGGGGAGCTGTTTTTT. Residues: CSVEDQHHPRGELFF.

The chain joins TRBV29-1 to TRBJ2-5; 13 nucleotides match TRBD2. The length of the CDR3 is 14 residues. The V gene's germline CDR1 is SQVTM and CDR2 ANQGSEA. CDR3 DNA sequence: TGCAGTGGACTAGCGGGAGCGCTGAGAGAGACCCAGTACTTC. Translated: CSGLAGALRETQYF.